What follows are 14 T cell receptor beta chains derived from one specimen sequenced in a study of T cell responses to AZD1222 COVID-19 vaccine. Sequencing used immunoSEQ multiplex PCR; TCRdb keeps in-frame clones, though not all of them. The sample lists nearly 110,000 clones; 87% were seen once. Material: peripheral blood, obtained 28 days after the second AZD1222 dose. These receptor sequences come from an adult who received the AZD1222 COVID-19 vaccine.

The V gene is TRBV5-1, the J gene TRBJ2-5; D ambiguous. V lost 3 bases and J 2 bases, leaving 5 bases between the germline ends. CDR3 length equals 12 residues. Germline values: CDR1 SGHRS, CDR2 YFSETQ. CDR3 DNA sequence: TGCGCCAGCAGCTCCTCACAAGAGACCCAGTACTTC. This translates into CASSSSQETQYF.

This chain joins TRBV7-6 and TRBJ2-1, with 7 bases that match TRBD1. V was pared by 3 bases and J by 3 bases, with 5 bases of the junction left unmatched. CDR1 is SGHVS, CDR2 FNYEAQ, per germline. This CDR3 spans 15 amino acids. CDR3 DNA sequence: TGTGCCAGCAGCTTCACGACAGGGATCTACAATGAGCAGTTCTTC. As protein: CASSFTTGIYNEQFF. Variable domain in full (rest from reference TRBV7-6 and TRBJ2-1): GAGVSQSPRYKVTKRGQDVALRCDPISGHVSLYWYRQALGQGPEFLTYFNYEAQQDKSGLPNDRFSAERPEGSISTLTIQRTEQRDSAMYRCASSFTTGIYNEQFFGPGTRLTVL.

J is TRBJ1-1 and V is TRBV6-5; no reliable D call. Germline CDR1 MNHEY, CDR2 SVGAGI. This CDR3 has 12 amino acids. V lost 10 bases to trimming and J lost 11 bases, with 20 bases between them. CDR3 residues: CATIPELGAAFF. CDR3 in DNA: TGTGCCACTATCCCAGAATTAGGAGCGGCTTTCTTT.

The CDR3 sequence: CASTRDSSGNTIYF. The CDR3 DNA sequence: TGCGCCAGCACCCGGGACAGCTCTGGAAACACCATATATTTT. The chain joins TRBV5-1 to TRBJ1-3; 7 bases agree with TRBD1. V shed 6 bases, J shed 0 bases, and the junction held 3 bases outside the gene matches. Germline V lookup: CDR1 SGHRS, CDR2 YFSETQ. The CDR3 totals 14 residues. Variable domain in full (rest from reference TRBV5-1 and TRBJ1-3): KAGVTQTPRYLIKTRGQQVTLSCSPISGHRSVSWYQQTPGQGLQFLFEYFSETQRNKGNFPGRFSGRQFSNSRSEMNVSTLELGDSALYLCASTRDSSGNTIYFGEGSWLTVV.

The chain combines TRBV12-3 or TRBV12-4 with TRBJ1-1; tentatively, D is TRBD1 (6 bases). There are 11 residues in the CDR3. V was pared by 5 bases and J by 11 bases, with 12 bases between. CDR3 loop: CASSLQGRAFF. The CDR3 DNA is TGTGCCAGCAGTCTACAGGGCCGGGCTTTCTTT.

The V call is TRBV21-1, the J call TRBJ1-6. TRBV21-1 is noted as a pseudogene. The CDR3 has 11 amino acids. The CDR3, as DNA: TGTGCCACCCCGGATCAGTCACCCCTCCACTTT. Protein product: CATPDQSPLHF.

The CDR3 DNA is TGTGCCAGTAGGTTGAGCGGGCCCTACAATGAGCAGTTCTTC. It translates to CASRLSGPYNEQFF. The gene calls are TRBV19 and TRBJ2-1; the D gene is possibly TRBD2 (6 bases). Germline V gene sequence: CDR1 LNHDA, CDR2 SQIVND (reference sequence). Trimming cost V 6 bases and J 2 bases, with 11 bases left between them. The CDR3 loop spans 14 amino acids.

This chain uses TRBV24-1 with TRBJ2-1, with D hard to call. Germline values: CDR1 KGHDR, CDR2 SFDVKD. Trimming stripped 11 bases from V and 9 bases from J, with 16 bases between. The CDR3 extends over 12 amino acids. CDR3 sequence reads: CAITNPLGEQFF. The CDR3, as DNA: TGTGCCATCACAAACCCCCTTGGTGAGCAGTTCTTC.

The rearrangement joins TRBV6-1 to TRBJ1-5; tentatively, D is TRBD1 (6 bases). The V gene lost 2 bases and the J gene lost 2 bases, with 13 bases spanning the gap. The CDR3 is 16 residues long. Per germline, CDR1 MNHNS and CDR2 SASEGT. The CDR3 spells CASSETGLRGNQPQHF. CDR3 in DNA: TGTGCCAGCAGTGAAACAGGGTTAAGGGGCAATCAGCCCCAGCATTTT.

This clone occurred once. This chain uses TRBV5-3 with TRBJ1-6; D is unresolved. TRBV5-3 carries the ORF label, with uncertain function. The CDR3 is 12 amino acids. V was clipped by 7 bases and J by 11 bases, with 13 bases between them. CDR3 amino acids: CARAMTGAPLHF. CDR3 in DNA: TGTGCCAGAGCCATGACTGGAGCACCCCTCCACTTT.

The chain has TRBV18 and TRBJ1-2; the D gene is possibly TRBD1 (6 bases). CDR1 and CDR2 (germline): KGHSH, LQKENI. V was clipped by 0 bases and J by 2 bases, with 16 bases between them. The CDR3 consists of 17 residues. The DNA for the CDR3 is TGTGCCAGCTCACCACCGGACTCCCGGGGACAAAACTATGGCTACACCTTC. The encoded protein is CASSPPDSRGQNYGYTF.

This clone was seen more than once but under ten times. J is TRBJ2-7 and V is TRBV5-1; TRBD1 matches 8 bases. V lost 0 bases to trimming and J lost 2 bases; unmatched junction nucleotides: 7. This CDR3 is 16 amino acids long. Germline-derived CDR1 and CDR2 are SGHRS and YFSETQ. DNA of the CDR3: TGCGCCAGCAGCTTGGCCGACCTCAGGGGGCCCTACGAGCAGTACTTC. Translated: CASSLADLRGPYEQYF.

The chain uses TRBV6-5 and TRBJ2-7; either TRBD1 or TRBD2 may fit D (7 bases each). Germline V lookup: CDR1 MNHEY, CDR2 SVGAGI. The V and J ends lost 6 bases and 2 bases respectively, with 17 bases between them. The CDR3 contains 15 residues. This CDR3 is CASRGWEGAAYEQYF. CDR3 sequence (DNA): TGTGCCAGCAGGGGGTGGGAGGGGGCCGCCTACGAGCAGTACTTC.

This clone was picked up one time. V gene TRBV5-4 combines with J gene TRBJ2-7, with D unresolved. Between the trimmed V and J ends, which lost 4 bases and 7 bases, there was a span of 18 bases. Germline V CDR1 and CDR2: SGHNT, YYREEE (reference sequence). The CDR3 totals 14 residues. DNA of the CDR3: TGTGCCAGCAGCCCCTCGTTTGGGGTTAATGAGCAGTACTTC. Amino acids: CASSPSFGVNEQYF.